Each of the 23 T cell receptor beta chains below was sequenced from the same sample in a study of CD8+ T cells in alopecia areata (dated by TCRdb to 2016 to 2019). The protocol used for the library was the immunoSEQ multiplex PCR assay. RNA was extracted from all samples and reverse transcribed into cDNA as template for TCR sequencing. This immuneACCESS table, as held by TCRdb, lists in-frame sequences with V and J called but not all clones. Of the missing ones, under half trace to an unresolved V gene in checked studies; the others have no known cause. A total of under 85,000 clones appear in this sample, 45% to 55% of them only once. Together, the top ten hold about 18% of the sample. In light of the paper, this sample's time point label describes: baseline before oral tofacitinib. This specimen consisted of CD8+ T cells sorted from blood, obtained at week 0. All receptors come from a human donor with alopecia areata.

In this sample, this clone turned up a few times. J is TRBJ2-3 and V is TRBV5-4; 11 bases match TRBD2. V shed 4 bases, J shed 7 bases, and the junction held 8 bases outside the gene matches. CDR1 is SGHNT and CDR2 is YYREEE in the germline V gene (reference sequence). This CDR3 is built from 15 residues. CDR3 nucleotides: TGTGCCAGCAGCGGCGGGACTAGCGGAGTAAATACGCAGTATTTT. Translating it yields CASSGGTSGVNTQYF.

This clone was detected a few times. J is TRBJ2-7 and V is TRBV6-5; TRBD1 is a possible D gene (5 bases). The germline V gene has CDR1 MNHEY and CDR2 SVGAGI. V dropped 6 bases and J dropped 4 bases, with 19 bases sitting between them. This CDR3 comprises 15 residues. CDR3 region: CASRTDTQGTYEQYF. The CDR3 DNA follows: TGTGCCAGCAGGACAGACACGCAAGGCACTTACGAGCAGTACTTC.

In this sample, this clone turned up a few times. The chain recombines TRBV23-1 with TRBJ2-5, with D maybe TRBD1 (6 bases). TRBV23-1 is reported as an ORF; its role is uncertain. V was pared by 6 bases and J by 3 bases, with 17 bases between. CDR3 length equals 15 residues. The CDR3 bases are TGCGCCAGCAGAATTTGGGACAAAGTTGAAGAGACCCAGTACTTC. Translating it yields CASRIWDKVEETQYF.

The chain is built from TRBV29-1 and TRBJ2-7; D tentatively fits TRBD1 or TRBD2 (5 bases each). The CDR3 totals 11 residues. Germline V gene data show CDR1 as SQVTM and CDR2 as ANQGSEA. V lost 6 bases to trimming and J lost 3 bases, with 9 bases between them. CDR3 residues: CSVRDGYEQYF. CDR3 coding DNA: TGCAGCGTCCGGGACGGCTACGAGCAGTACTTC.

This clone was seen only a few times. J is TRBJ2-5 and V is TRBV7-2; D gene ambiguous. The germline CDR1 and CDR2 sequences are SGHTA and FQGNSA. The V end was cut by 3 bases, the J end by 1 base, with 9 bases between. The CDR3 runs to 14 residues. The CDR3 DNA reads as TGTGCCAGCAGCTTCCGAGGTGCCCAAGAGACCCAGTACTTC. Protein: CASSFRGAQETQYF.

The V and J genes are TRBV7-9 and TRBJ2-1, with a weak D call TRBD1 (6 bases). V lost 4 bases to trimming and J lost 0 bases, with 19 bases between them. CDR1 is SEHNR, CDR2 FQNEAQ, per germline (reference sequence). This CDR3 spans 18 amino acids. DNA of the CDR3: TGTGCCAGCAGCTCCCCGTGGGCAGGGGCAGTCTCCTACAATGAGCAGTTCTTC. Amino acid sequence: CASSSPWAGAVSYNEQFF.

This clone was detected only a few times. V and J are TRBV5-4 and TRBJ2-5; 9 nucleotides match TRBD1. The CDR3 runs to 13 residues. Per germline, CDR1 SGHNT and CDR2 YYREEE (reference sequence). J lost 4 bases, V lost 4 bases, and 2 bases had no gene match. CDR3 sequence (DNA): TGTGCCAGCAGCCCGGACAGGGGAGAGACCCAGTACTTC. Amino acids: CASSPDRGETQYF.

This chain connects TRBV29-1 to TRBJ2-7; 11 positions match TRBD2. Germline V CDR1 and CDR2: SQVTM, ANQGSEA. V shed 4 bases, J shed 2 bases, and the junction held 16 bases outside the gene matches. This CDR3 has 18 amino acids. CDR3 sequence: CSVVRNVLAGVPPYEQYF. In nucleotides, the CDR3 is TGCAGCGTTGTTAGGAACGTACTAGCGGGAGTTCCCCCCTACGAGCAGTACTTC.

This clone was counted once. The CDR3 DNA follows: TGTGCCAGCAGCGAGGGGGCCGTGCAGCCCCAGCATTTT. Encoded protein: CASSEGAVQPQHF. This chain joins TRBV9 and TRBJ1-5, with 7 bases identical to TRBD1. This CDR3 comprises 13 residues. Losses at the gene ends were 3 bases for V and 7 bases for J; bases not matched to a gene: 4. Germline V gene sequence: CDR1 SGDLS, CDR2 YYNGEE.

The rearrangement links TRBV28 to TRBJ2-1; D not certain. CDR3 size: 15 residues. Germline assignment: CDR1 MDHEN and CDR2 SYDVKM. Trimming took 4 bases from V and 1 from J, leaving 11 bases between them. The CDR3 nucleotides are TGTGCCAGCAGTTATATCCCTAGTTCCTACAATGAGCAGTTCTTC. Amino acids: CASSYIPSSYNEQFF.

The chain links TRBV9 to TRBJ2-5; weak D call: TRBD2 (6 bases). CDR1 and CDR2 from the germline V gene are SGDLS and YYNGEE. The CDR3 extends over 15 amino acids. Trimming removed 3 bases from V and 5 bases from J, with 17 bases in between. The CDR3 sequence: CASSGSGERGETQYF. The DNA for the CDR3 is TGTGCCAGCAGCGGGAGTGGAGAACGGGGGGAGACCCAGTACTTC.

The CDR3 loop is CAWKGLGVGEQYF. Here the CDR3 DNA reads TGTGCCTGGAAGGGTCTGGGAGTGGGGGAGCAGTACTTC. This rearrangement joins TRBV30 to TRBJ2-7, with TRBD2 as a possible D gene (5 bases). Per germline, CDR1 GTSNPN and CDR2 SVGIG (reference sequence). Between the trimmed V and J ends, which lost 4 bases and 7 bases, there was a span of 17 bases. The CDR3 runs 13 residues. Using reference TRBV30 and TRBJ2-7 for the parts outside the CDR3, the full variable domain is SQTIHQWPATLVQPVGSPLSLECTVEGTSNPNLYWYRQAAGRGLQLLFYSVGIGQISSEVPQNLSASRPQDRQFILSSKKLLLSDSGFYLCAWKGLGVGEQYFGPGTRLTVT.

This clone was counted between two and nine times. The rearrangement uses TRBV6-5 and TRBJ1-4; D gene ambiguous. Trimming removed 4 bases from V and 8 bases from J, with 14 bases in between. The CDR3 is 14 amino acids. The germline V gene has CDR1 MNHEY and CDR2 SVGAGI. The CDR3 sequence: CASSSPGGDEKLFF. The CDR3 DNA follows: TGTGCCAGCAGTTCCCCGGGAGGCGACGAAAAACTGTTTTTT.

The CDR3 region has the DNA TGTGCCACCAGCAATCGACTAGCGGGAGGCCAAGAGACCCAGTACTTC. This translates into CATSNRLAGGQETQYF. The V and J genes are TRBV15 and TRBJ2-5; 13 bases match TRBD2. From germline, CDR1 is LNHNV and CDR2 YYDKDF (reference sequence). CDR3 length: 16 amino acids. After removal of 4 bases from V and 1 base from J, the junction contained 3 bases not matched to a gene. Full variable domain (remainder filled in from reference TRBV15 and TRBJ2-5): DAMVIQNPRYQVTQFGKPVTLSCSQTLNHNVMYWYQQKSSQAPKLLFHYYDKDFNNEADTPDNFQSRRPNTSFCFLDIRSPGLGDTAMYLCATSNRLAGGQETQYFGPGTRLLVL.

The gene calls are TRBV11-2 and TRBJ2-4; D not resolved. V lost 0 bases to trimming and J lost 8 bases, with 11 bases between them. The CDR3 loop spans 14 amino acids. Germline CDR1 SGHAT, CDR2 FQNNGV. The DNA of the CDR3 is TGTGCCAGCAGCTTAGATCGCTACATTGACATTCAGTACTTC. Translation: CASSLDRYIDIQYF.

The V call is TRBV6-1, the J call TRBJ1-1; D call uncertain. This CDR3 is built from 15 residues. The V end was cut by 2 bases, the J end by 2 bases, with 12 bases between. Per the germline V gene, CDR1 is MNHNS and CDR2 is SASEGT. The CDR3 nucleotides read TGTGCCAGCAGTGAAAAGGTCAGCCTCAACACTGAAGCTTTCTTT. This sequence encodes CASSEKVSLNTEAFF.

The genes are TRBV27 and TRBJ2-7; D may be TRBD1 (6 bases). V was pared by 5 bases and J by 6 bases, with 8 bases between. The CDR3 is made up of 11 amino acids. The germline V gene has CDR1 MNHEY and CDR2 SMNVEV (reference sequence). The CDR3 nucleotides read TGTGCCAGCAGTCAGGGGTCCGAGCAGTACTTC. Residues: CASSQGSEQYF.

V is TRBV14 and J is TRBJ2-1; D gene ambiguous. Germline CDR1 reads SGHDN; CDR2 reads FVKESK. The V end was cut by 2 bases, the J end by 5 bases, with 7 bases between. The CDR3 is 13 residues long. In DNA form, the CDR3 reads TGTGCCAGCAGCCAATTTGGTAACAATGAGCAGTTCTTC. Residues: CASSQFGNNEQFF.

This clone was observed a few times. The chain carries TRBV6-4 and TRBJ2-1; TRBD2 is a possible D gene (5 bases). The germline V gene encodes CDR1 MRHNA and CDR2 SNTAGT. The CDR3 length is 13 residues. The germline V and J ends were trimmed by 6 bases and 4 bases, with 10 bases remaining between them. In DNA, the CDR3 is TGTGCCAGCAGCCCCCGAGGGTACAATGAGCAGTTCTTC. This translates into CASSPRGYNEQFF.

V is TRBV5-6 and J is TRBJ1-1; D is ambiguous. Per the germline V gene, CDR1 is SGHDT and CDR2 is YYEEEE. This CDR3 has 13 amino acids. Trimming cost V 1 base and J 1 base, with 5 bases left between them. This chain's CDR3 is CASSLTPNTEAFF. CDR3 sequence (DNA): TGTGCCAGCAGCTTGACCCCGAACACTGAAGCTTTCTTT. The full variable domain, in which reference TRBV5-6 and TRBJ1-1 provide the parts outside the CDR3, is DAGVTQSPTHLIKTRGQQVTLRCSPKSGHDTVSWYQQALGQGPQFIFQYYEEEERQRGNFPDRFSGHQFPNYSSELNVNALLLGDSALYLCASSLTPNTEAFFGQGTRLTVV.

This clone has at least ten counts. The V and J genes are TRBV7-9 and TRBJ2-7; 7 positions match TRBD1. The V gene end was trimmed by 5 bases and the J gene end by 2 bases; junction bases not matched to a gene: 6. This CDR3 has 14 amino acids. The germline gives CDR1 SEHNR, CDR2 FQNEAQ (reference sequence). CDR3 amino acids: CASSPPQGAYEQYF. As DNA, the CDR3 is TGTGCCAGCAGCCCACCCCAGGGGGCCTACGAGCAGTACTTC.

The rearrangement joins TRBV28 to TRBJ2-7; 7 bases agree with TRBD1. Per the germline V gene, CDR1 is MDHEN and CDR2 is SYDVKM. Trimming took 2 bases from V and 5 from J; bases not matched to a gene: 12. The CDR3 sequence is 16 residues long. The CDR3 here is CASSLNLPTTGDEQYF. The CDR3 coding sequence is TGTGCCAGCAGTTTAAACCTCCCTACCACAGGGGACGAGCAGTACTTC.

V gene TRBV6-5 combines with J gene TRBJ1-5; D gene ambiguous. Trimming stripped 0 bases from V and 0 bases from J, with 9 bases between. This CDR3 contains 16 residues. Germline V gene data show CDR1 as MNHEY and CDR2 as SVGAGI. Written as DNA, the CDR3 is TGTGCCAGCAGTTACTCTCCCAGGTATAGCAATCAGCCCCAGCATTTT. This sequence encodes CASSYSPRYSNQPQHF.